This T cell receptor (beta chain) was sequenced for a study of identical twins. Study-wide results and caveats: Zero-insertion findings could be partly confounded by invariant cells (MAIT and iNKT cells).

Healthy Caucasians alone served as donors. This CDR3 comprises 13 residues. Germline trimming cut 3 bases from V and 9 bases from J; bases unmatched to any gene: 3. Per germline, CDR1 WNHNN and CDR2 SYGVQD (reference sequence). This clonotype was picked up many times. The antigen remains undetermined. After template switching added a universal primer site, the resulting cDNA carried unique molecular identifiers. TCRdb analysed the 5' RACE reads with MiXCR anew, one entry per CDR3 protein. The top ten clones hold over 0.25% of a sample with roughly 1,500,000 distinct CDR3 sequences, 25% to 35% of them seen once.

The receptor comes from a newborn girl in good health. The chain has TRBV10-1 and TRBJ2-3; 10 nucleotides line up with TRBD2. Sample: cord blood. The CDR3 here is CASSDLAGATQYF. CDR3 nucleotide sequence: TGCGCCAGCAGTGACCTAGCGGGGGCCACGCAGTATTTT.